The next 30 T cell receptor beta chains were all read from a single sample in a study of CD8+CD57+ T cells in acquired aplastic anemia. Patients chosen for sequencing had CD8+CD57+ cells that had expanded, as shown by flow cytometry. Profiling of TCR beta VDJ combinations and CDR3 sequences used genomic DNA as template. Using its own MiXCR run on the reads, TCRdb lists one record per CDR3 protein. Of approximately 220,000 distinct CDR3 sequences in the sample, approximately 51% were seen once. The sample taken for sequencing was sorted CD4+, CD8+, or CD8+CD57+ T cells (not recorded which) from PBMCs. Receptor source: a human donor with aplastic anemia.

The chain recombines TRBV20-1 with TRBJ1-2; TRBD1 is a possible D gene (5 bases). Germline V gives CDR1 DFQATT, CDR2 SNEGSKA (reference sequence). V was cut by 2 bases and J by 3 bases, with 10 bases left in between. The CDR3 contains 13 residues. The CDR3 sequence: CSARRPTDYGYTF. In DNA, the CDR3 is TGCAGTGCTAGACGTCCGACAGACTATGGCTACACCTTC.

The J gene is TRBJ2-7, the V gene TRBV20-1; D not certain. The CDR3 sequence is 10 residues long. Germline V lookup: CDR1 DFQATT, CDR2 SNEGSKA (reference sequence). Trimming cost V 3 bases and J 6 bases, with 6 bases left between them. The CDR3 DNA reads as TGCAGTGCTAGCTCCGGCGAGCAGTACTTC. This translates into CSASSGEQYF.

The gene calls are TRBV7-2 and TRBJ2-1; D is unresolved. Deletions cut 1 base from V and 13 bases from J, with 11 bases between. Looked up from germline, CDR1 is SGHTA and CDR2 is FQGNSA. The length of the CDR3 is 12 residues. In DNA, the CDR3 is TGTGCCAGCAGCTTAGAAGGGCGAGATCAGTTCTTC. Its translation is CASSLEGRDQFF.

This sequence joins TRBV7-2 and TRBJ1-3; 7 nucleotides agree with TRBD1. Losses at the gene ends were 5 bases for V and 2 bases for J; bases not matched to a gene: 6. The CDR3 totals 15 residues. Per germline, CDR1 SGHTA and CDR2 FQGNSA. The CDR3 protein is CASSTYTGAGNTIYF. DNA for the CDR3: TGTGCCAGCAGCACCTACACAGGGGCTGGAAACACCATATATTTT.

There are a few counts of this clonotype. The rearrangement uses TRBV25-1 and TRBJ2-7, with D perhaps assigned TRBD1 or TRBD2 (5 bases each). The germline gives CDR1 MGHDK, CDR2 SYGVNS. This CDR3 has 17 amino acids. Trimming removed 4 bases from V and 0 bases from J, with 19 bases in between. In DNA, the CDR3 is TGTGCCAGCAGTGCCCGATTCGGACCAGGGACCTCCTACGAGCAGTACTTC. Its translation is CASSARFGPGTSYEQYF.

V usage is TRBV24-1 and J usage is TRBJ2-7; D perhaps matches TRBD2 (6 bases). Germline V lookup: CDR1 KGHDR, CDR2 SFDVKD. V gave up 4 bases and J gave up 4 bases, with 13 bases separating them. This CDR3 has 14 amino acids. The CDR3, as DNA: TGTGCCACCAGTGAGGGGGGTCATTCGTACGAGCAGTACTTC. It codes for CATSEGGHSYEQYF.

The rearrangement links TRBV12-3 or TRBV12-4 to TRBJ2-1; weak D call: TRBD2 (5 bases). The CDR3 runs to 13 residues. Deletions cut 3 bases from V and 8 bases from J, with 11 bases between. The CDR3 reads CASSFQVGDEQFF. CDR3 bases: TGTGCCAGCAGTTTCCAGGTCGGGGATGAGCAGTTCTTC.

In its sample, this clonotype was seen many times. This chain connects TRBV7-6 to TRBJ1-1; D call uncertain. CDR1 and CDR2 (germline): SGHVS, FNYEAQ. The CDR3 has 14 residues. The V gene lost 3 bases and the J gene lost 0 bases, with 8 bases spanning the gap. As DNA, the CDR3 is TGTGCCAGCAGCTTGGGAGAGATGAACACTGAAGCTTTCTTT. Encoded protein: CASSLGEMNTEAFF.

This clonotype was observed a handful of times. V gene TRBV7-9 combines with J gene TRBJ2-7; no clear D gene. The CDR3 totals 16 residues. In germline, CDR1 is SEHNR, CDR2 FQNEAQ (reference sequence). V lost 5 bases and J lost 3, with 20 bases in between. The CDR3 DNA reads as TGTGCCAGCAGCCCCGTGTGGTGGACCCAAAGCTACGAGCAGTACTTC. This translates into CASSPVWWTQSYEQYF. The entire variable domain, with the rest obtained from reference TRBV7-9 and TRBJ2-7, is as follows: DTGVSQNPRHKITKRGQNVTFRCDPISEHNRLYWYRQTLGQGPEFLTYFQNEAQLEKSRLLSDRFSAERPKGSFSTLEIQRTEQGDSAMYLCASSPVWWTQSYEQYFGPGTRLTVT.

The chain links TRBV3-1 to TRBJ1-1; D remains unclear. CDR3 length: 14 residues. Trimming took off 0 bases at V and 1 base at J, with 6 bases between the two ends. Looked up from germline, CDR1 is LGHDT and CDR2 is YNNKEL (reference sequence). The CDR3 loop is CASSQEPANTEAFF. The DNA of the CDR3 is TGTGCCAGCAGCCAAGAACCGGCGAACACTGAAGCTTTCTTT.

V and J are TRBV15 and TRBJ2-7; 7 positions match TRBD2. Germline CDR1 is LNHNV and CDR2 is YYDKDF (reference sequence). V lost 4 bases and J lost 2; bases outside the gene matches: 14. The CDR3 runs 17 residues. DNA for the CDR3: TGTGCCACCAGCACCATCGCGGGGGATCTGGGTCCCTACGAGCAGTACTTC. Translated: CATSTIAGDLGPYEQYF.

J is TRBJ2-7 and V is TRBV20-1; the match to TRBD1 covers 8 bases. V lost 3 bases to trimming and J lost 5 bases; unmatched junction nucleotides: 3. This CDR3 spans 12 amino acids. Germline assignment: CDR1 DFQATT and CDR2 SNEGSKA (reference sequence). In DNA form, the CDR3 reads TGCAGTGCTAGTACAGGGGGTAACGAGCAGTACTTC. Encoded protein: CSASTGGNEQYF.

The chain carries TRBV2 and TRBJ1-4, with a tentative D call TRBD1 (6 bases). This CDR3 is built from 12 residues. Germline V gene data show CDR1 as SNHLY and CDR2 as FYNNEI. The V end lost 6 bases, the J end lost 10 bases, and 12 bases lay between the germline ends. The CDR3 nucleotides are TGTGCCAGCAGGGGGGCCGCGGGAAAACTGTTTTTT. Translating gives CASRGAAGKLFF.

To note about this clonotype: A much more abundant neighbour one base away suggests this may be a read error. This sequence joins TRBV3-1 and TRBJ2-7, with D maybe TRBD2 (6 bases). The CDR3 runs to 14 residues. CDR1 LGHDT and CDR2 YNNKEL come from the germline V gene (reference sequence). The CDR3 DNA reads as TGTGCCAGCAGCCTGGGGGGAGGTAACCTGGAGCAGCACTTC. This sequence encodes CASSLGGGNLEQHF.

The genes are TRBV5-1 and TRBJ1-6, with D unclear. Trimming cost V 2 bases and J 5 bases, with 11 bases left between them. CDR1 and CDR2 (germline): SGHRS, YFSETQ. The CDR3 is 15 residues long. CDR3 nucleotides: TGCGCCAGCAGCTTCGACGGGGAACATAATTCACCCCTCCACTTT. Translating it yields CASSFDGEHNSPLHF. The variable domain in full, completed from reference TRBV5-1 and TRBJ1-6, reads KAGVTQTPRYLIKTRGQQVTLSCSPISGHRSVSWYQQTPGQGLQFLFEYFSETQRNKGNFPGRFSGRQFSNSRSEMNVSTLELGDSALYLCASSFDGEHNSPLHFGNGTRLTVT.

The table lists this clonotype with many counts. The chain carries TRBV9 and TRBJ2-7, with D uncertain. CDR1 is SGDLS, CDR2 YYNGEE, per germline. CDR3 size: 15 residues. Trimming removed 0 bases from V and 0 bases from J, with 10 bases in between. The CDR3 DNA is TGTGCCAGCAGCGTAGCCCCCCTGAGCTCCTACGAGCAGTACTTC. It is translated as CASSVAPLSSYEQYF. The full variable domain, with the rest looked up from reference TRBV9 and TRBJ2-7, is DSGVTQTPKHLITATGQRVTLRCSPRSGDLSVYWYQQSLDQGLQFLIQYYNGEERAKGNILERFSAQQFPDLHSELNLSSLELGDSALYFCASSVAPLSSYEQYFGPGTRLTVT.

Comments on this clonotype: Possible read error: a much larger clone is one base away. The V call is TRBV5-1, the J call TRBJ2-3; possible D gene TRBD2, 6 bases. CDR1 SGHRS and CDR2 YFSETQ come from the germline V gene. V dropped 4 bases and J dropped 4 bases, with 19 bases sitting between them. CDR3 length: 16 residues. CDR3 bases: TGCGCCAGCAGCCTAAAGGTCCTATCGGGAGCAGATACGCAGTATTTT. This encodes CASSLKVLSGADTQYF.

This chain joins TRBV20-1 and TRBJ2-4, with D tentatively TRBD1 (5 bases). Between the trimmed V and J ends, which lost 5 bases and 0 bases, there was a span of 14 bases. CDR1 is DFQATT, CDR2 SNEGSKA, per germline (reference sequence). CDR3 size: 15 residues. The CDR3 nucleotides are TGCAGTGCTTTTAATGATCAGGGAGCCAAAAACATTCAGTACTTC. This encodes CSAFNDQGAKNIQYF.

This clonotype was seen more than once but under ten times. The J gene is TRBJ2-2, the V gene TRBV5-4; 9 nucleotides agree with TRBD2. CDR1 is SGHNT, CDR2 YYREEE, per germline (reference sequence). With 4 bases clipped from V and 7 bases from J, the junction kept 17 bases outside the gene matches. The CDR3 loop spans 18 amino acids. The CDR3 region is CASSGSRQRGAGGGELFF. For the CDR3, the DNA is TGTGCCAGCAGCGGGTCCCGCCAGCGGGGGGCCGGGGGCGGGGAGCTGTTTTTT.

CDR3 region: CASRAGTSGRAYEQYF. DNA for the CDR3: TGTGCCAGCAGAGCCGGGACTAGCGGGAGGGCCTACGAGCAGTACTTC. The V and J genes are TRBV2 and TRBJ2-7; TRBD2 matches at 16 bases. The V segment lost 6 bases and the J segment 2 bases; nucleotides outside the gene matches: 4. Germline V gives CDR1 SNHLY, CDR2 FYNNEI. The CDR3 runs 16 residues.

V usage is TRBV19 and J usage is TRBJ1-1; 9 bases map to TRBD1. CDR1 is LNHDA, CDR2 SQIVND, per germline (reference sequence). V gave up 5 bases and J gave up 3 bases; unmatched junction bases: 7. The CDR3 covers 15 residues. CDR3 sequence (DNA): TGTGCCAGTAGTTTTATGAGGACAGGGGACACTGAAGCTTTCTTT. It translates to CASSFMRTGDTEAFF.

This rearrangement joins TRBV7-3 to TRBJ2-3; 8 nucleotides match TRBD1. This CDR3 has 14 amino acids. In germline, CDR1 is SGHTA, CDR2 FQGTGA. As DNA, the CDR3 is TGTGCTATCGACAGACAGGGGTACACAGATACGCAGTATTTT. Translating it yields CAIDRQGYTDTQYF.

This clonotype appeared many times. CDR3: CASSLTRRQGGNEQFF. In DNA form, the CDR3 reads TGTGCCAGCAGCTTAACGAGAAGGCAGGGAGGGAATGAGCAGTTCTTC. J is TRBJ2-1 and V is TRBV11-2; TRBD2 matches 7 bases. CDR3 size: 16 residues. The germline V gene encodes CDR1 SGHAT and CDR2 FQNNGV. The trim removed 2 bases at V and 7 bases at J, leaving 11 bases unmatched.

This clonotype was detected only a few times. This may come from a read error, since a much larger clone is one base off. The gene calls are TRBV10-3 and TRBJ1-6, with D perhaps matching TRBD1 (6 bases). Germline V gene sequence: CDR1 ENHRY, CDR2 SYGVKD. The CDR3 totals 17 residues. V was pared by 5 bases and J by 7 bases, with 21 bases between. The CDR3 coding sequence is TGTGCCATCAGTTACTTCAGGACAGTCCCCGGGAATTCACCCCTCCACTTT. The encoded protein is CAISYFRTVPGNSPLHF.

About this clonotype itself: A much larger clone sits a single nucleotide away, making a read error possible. The rearrangement links TRBV20-1 to TRBJ1-1; D gene ambiguous. Germline assignment: CDR1 DFQATT and CDR2 SNEGSKA (reference sequence). CDR3 size: 14 residues. The CDR3 bases are TGCAGTGCTAGAGCCGGTTCAGATTACACTGAAGCTTCCTTT. This encodes CSARAGSDYTEASF.

This clonotype was seen more than once but under ten times. The chain employs TRBV5-1 and TRBJ2-5; possibly TRBD2 for D (5 bases). Germline V gives CDR1 SGHRS, CDR2 YFSETQ. The CDR3 totals 14 residues. Trimming cost V 3 bases and J 2 bases, with 11 bases left between them. The CDR3, as DNA: TGCGCCAGCAGCTACCGGGGTCTACAAGAGACCCAGTACTTC. Amino acids: CASSYRGLQETQYF.

Note on this clonotype: The CDR3 ends on some other residue instead of the conserved phenylalanine or tryptophan, so this is likely a read error. It is unclear where the CDR3 begins or ends on the DNA, so no DNA is shown, and the CDR3 is as TCRdb lists it. V usage is TRBV5-8 and J usage is TRBJ2-3. The length of the CDR3 is 10 amino acids, counting both ends. From germline, CDR1 is SGHTS and CDR2 YDEGEE. CDR3 sequence reads: CASSLGAGFY.

Concerning this clonotype: The junction shows a germline mismatch at one end, possibly a read error. V gene TRBV4-1 combines with J gene TRBJ2-3; 9 nucleotides align to TRBD2. CDR1 is MGHRA and CDR2 is YSYEKL in the germline V gene. CDR3 length equals 15 residues. CDR3 amino acids: CASSQERGEADTQYF. Here the CDR3 DNA reads TGCGCCAGCAGTCAAGAGCGGGGGGAAGCAGATACGCAGTATTTT.

This clonotype was seen ten or more times. The rearrangement uses TRBV5-1 and TRBJ2-7; 7 nucleotides align to TRBD1. The CDR3 runs to 11 residues. The J segment lost 12 bases and the V segment lost 4 bases, leaving 7 bases of the junction unmatched. The germline CDR1 and CDR2 sequences are SGHRS and YFSETQ. The CDR3 region has the DNA TGCGCCAGCAGCGCTGACAGGGTGCCGTACTTC. It is translated as CASSADRVPYF.

The chain carries TRBV10-3 and TRBJ2-2, with 10 bases matching TRBD2. J lost 3 bases, V lost 4 bases, and 5 bases had no gene match. The germline gives CDR1 ENHRY, CDR2 SYGVKD. This CDR3 is built from 16 residues. CDR3 sequence: CAISVTSGTDTGELFF. CDR3 DNA: TGTGCCATCAGTGTAACTAGCGGGACAGACACCGGGGAGCTGTTTTTT.